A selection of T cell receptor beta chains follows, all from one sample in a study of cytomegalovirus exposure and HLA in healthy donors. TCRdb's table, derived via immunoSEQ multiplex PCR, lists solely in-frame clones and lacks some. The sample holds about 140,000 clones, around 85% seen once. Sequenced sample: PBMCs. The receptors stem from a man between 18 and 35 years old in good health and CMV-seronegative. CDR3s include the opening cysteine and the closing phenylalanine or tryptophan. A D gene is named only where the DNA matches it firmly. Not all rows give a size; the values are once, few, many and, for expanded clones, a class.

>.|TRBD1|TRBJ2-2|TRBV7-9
CASSSPMPQGEGTGELFF
TGTGCCAGCAGCTCACCAATGCCCCAGGGGGAAGGTACCGGGGAGCTGTTTTTT
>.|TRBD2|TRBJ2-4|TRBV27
CASSLRGLEAKNIQYF
TGTGCCAGCAGTTTACGGGGACTAGAGGCCAAAAACATTCAGTACTTC
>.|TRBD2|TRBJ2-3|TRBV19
CASSMNLGAGGADTQYF
TGTGCCAGTAGTATGAATTTGGGAGCGGGAGGCGCAGATACGCAGTATTTT
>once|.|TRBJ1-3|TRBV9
CASSLQTGSGNTIYF
TGTGCCAGCAGCCTCCAGACAGGCTCTGGAAACACCATATATTTT
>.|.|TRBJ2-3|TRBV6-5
CASSIGGPRTDTQYF
TGTGCCAGCAGTATAGGAGGGCCACGCACAGATACGCAGTATTTT
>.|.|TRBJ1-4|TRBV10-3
CAISELGHRSAGGEKLFF
TGTGCCATCAGTGAGCTAGGGCACCGTTCCGCGGGGGGTGAAAAACTGTTTTTT
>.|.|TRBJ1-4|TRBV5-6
CASSSKKAGLNEKLFF
TGTGCCAGCAGCTCCAAGAAGGCAGGCCTTAATGAAAAACTGTTTTTT
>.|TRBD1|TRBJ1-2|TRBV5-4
CASSGGTDDGYTF
TGTGCCAGCAGCGGGGGGACAGACGATGGCTACACCTTC
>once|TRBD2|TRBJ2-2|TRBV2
CASGRGNTGELFF
TGTGCCAGCGGGAGGGGAAACACCGGGGAGCTGTTTTTT
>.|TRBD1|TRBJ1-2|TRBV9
CASSVGTGLATDYGYTF
TGTGCCAGCAGCGTCGGGACAGGGTTGGCCACAGACTATGGCTACACCTTC
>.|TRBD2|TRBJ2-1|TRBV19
CASSIDRGLAGPEQFF
TGTGCCAGTAGTATAGACCGGGGACTAGCGGGCCCCGAGCAGTTCTTC
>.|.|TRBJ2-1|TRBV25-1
CASQVGAGQFF
TGTGCCAGCCAAGTCGGCGCGGGGCAGTTCTTC
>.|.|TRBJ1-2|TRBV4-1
CASSPDSTDSYGYTF
TGCGCCAGCAGCCCCGACAGCACCGACTCCTATGGCTACACCTTC
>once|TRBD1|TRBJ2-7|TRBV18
CASSPPQGRIYEQYF
TGTGCCAGCTCACCACCACAGGGGAGAATCTACGAGCAGTACTTC
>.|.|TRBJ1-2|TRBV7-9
CASSSGGTEANYGYTF
TGTGCCAGCAGCTCCGGAGGGACGGAAGCTAACTATGGCTACACCTTC
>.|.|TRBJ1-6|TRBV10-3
CAIRQGFNSPLHF
TGTGCCATCAGACAGGGTTTCAATTCACCCCTCCACTTT
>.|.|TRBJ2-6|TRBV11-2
CASGVIVGANVLTF
TGTGCCAGCGGAGTTATAGTCGGGGCCAACGTCCTGACTTTC